The 32 T cell receptor beta chains below were found in one sample sequenced in a study of blood T cell repertoires in COVID-19. Assay: immunoSEQ multiplex PCR; the TCRdb copy retains only in-frame clones and omits some. The sample yields 69,000 or so clones, about 90% seen once. Specimen: peripheral blood. These receptors were obtained from a man between 45 and 60 years old with acute or convalescent COVID-19.

The chain uses TRBV3-1 (or the pseudogene TRBV3-2) and TRBJ1-5; 7 bases line up with TRBD1. CDR3 length: 16 residues. Germline loops: CDR1 LGHDT, CDR2 YNNKEL (reference sequence). The V segment lost 4 bases and the J segment 7 bases; nucleotides outside the gene matches: 13. The CDR3 sequence is CASSPDRPTQGQPQHF. Written as DNA, the CDR3 is TGTGCCAGCAGCCCGGACAGGCCGACACAGGGACAGCCCCAGCATTTT.

V is TRBV11-3 and J is TRBJ1-6; D is possibly TRBD1 (5 bases). V lost 2 bases, J lost 8 bases, and 10 bases lay in between. The germline gives CDR1 SGHNT, CDR2 YENEEA. The CDR3 has 14 residues. Here the CDR3 reads CASSLNPGDSPLHF. DNA for the CDR3: TGTGCCAGCAGCTTAAACCCGGGGGATTCACCCCTCCACTTT.

The chain combines TRBV24-1 with TRBJ1-6, with 8 bases aligning to TRBD1. The germline V gene has CDR1 KGHDR and CDR2 SFDVKD. This CDR3 spans 17 amino acids. The ends lost 0 bases at V and 14 bases at J; junction bases unmatched: 14. CDR3 amino acids: CATSDLPYRDRYNTLHF. The CDR3 coding sequence is TGTGCCACCAGTGATTTGCCTTACCGGGACAGGTACAACACCCTCCACTTT.

This clone showed up just once. The chain couples TRBV6-2 or TRBV6-3 to TRBJ2-1; 7 nucleotides align to TRBD1. The length of the CDR3 is 16 residues. The V segment lost 4 bases and the J segment 13 bases; nucleotides outside the gene matches: 19. CDR1 MNHEY and CDR2 SVGEGT come from the germline V gene. The CDR3 DNA sequence: TGTGCCAGCAGTTCCCCTTTTTTTGGACAGGTCCAACAACAGTTCTTC. It yields the protein CASSSPFFGQVQQQFF.

V and J are TRBV7-9 and TRBJ2-7, with 10 nucleotides matching TRBD1. Germline V gene data show CDR1 as SEHNR and CDR2 as FQNEAQ (reference sequence). This CDR3 has 15 residues. V was pared by 5 bases and J by 5 bases, with 9 bases of the junction left unmatched. The CDR3 DNA reads TGTGCCAGCAGCAACTGGGACAGGGGCCTGGACGAGCAGTACTTC. Translation gives CASSNWDRGLDEQYF.

The V and J genes are TRBV5-5 and TRBJ1-1; the match to TRBD1 covers 10 bases. This CDR3 contains 16 residues. Looked up from germline, CDR1 is SGHKS and CDR2 is YYEKEE (reference sequence). V was clipped by 4 bases and J by 5 bases; unmatched bases: 11. CDR3 loop: CASSIRDRGFGTEAFF. The CDR3 DNA reads as TGTGCCAGCAGCATCCGGGACAGGGGATTCGGGACTGAAGCTTTCTTT.

The rearrangement links TRBV7-6 to TRBJ1-4; TRBD1 aligns across 7 bases. The CDR3 contains 16 residues. Germline values: CDR1 SGHVS, CDR2 FNYEAQ. After removal of 5 bases from V and 0 bases from J, the junction contained 6 bases not matched to a gene. In DNA form, the CDR3 reads TGTGCCAGCAGCGCCCGACAGGGCGCAACTAATGAAAAACTGTTTTTT. This translates into CASSARQGATNEKLFF.

V and J are TRBV25-1 and TRBJ1-1, with D possibly matching TRBD1 (5 bases). The V and J ends lost 1 base and 6 bases respectively, with 12 bases between them. This CDR3 region has 14 residues. Germline CDR1 MGHDK, CDR2 SYGVNS. The CDR3 reads CASSEWGPPAEAFF. DNA for the CDR3: TGTGCCAGCAGTGAATGGGGCCCCCCAGCTGAAGCTTTCTTT.

This clone was recorded only once. The chain recombines TRBV5-4 with TRBJ1-5; 8 bases match TRBD1. The CDR3 totals 14 residues. Trimming at V came to 4 bases and at J to 4 bases, leaving 4 bases not matched to a gene. Germline CDR1 reads SGHNT; CDR2 reads YYREEE (reference sequence). The CDR3, as DNA: TGTGCCAGCAGCCCGGGACAGGAGAATCAGCCCCAGCATTTT. Translating it yields CASSPGQENQPQHF. Drawing the rest from reference TRBV5-4 and TRBJ1-5, the complete variable domain is ETGVTQSPTHLIKTRGQQVTLRCSSQSGHNTVSWYQQALGQGPQFIFQYYREEENGRGNFPPRFSGLQFPNYSSELNVNALELDDSALYLCASSPGQENQPQHFGDGTRLSIL.

The chain recombines TRBV5-8 with TRBJ2-7; 10 bases agree with TRBD1. The CDR3 totals 14 residues. Germline V CDR1 and CDR2: SGHTS, YDEGEE. The V and J ends lost 2 bases and 5 bases, in that order; junction bases with no gene match: 4. The CDR3 DNA reads TGTGCCAGCAGCTTCTGGACAGGGGGGAACGAGCAGTACTTC. Protein: CASSFWTGGNEQYF.

The chain combines TRBV20-1 with TRBJ1-1; maybe TRBD1 (5 bases). The V gene's germline CDR1 is DFQATT and CDR2 SNEGSKA (reference sequence). CDR3 size: 14 residues. The V gene lost 3 bases and the J gene lost 1 base, with 12 bases spanning the gap. The CDR3 reads CSASQGGANTEAFF. CDR3 DNA sequence: TGCAGTGCTAGTCAGGGTGGGGCGAACACTGAAGCTTTCTTT.

The CDR3 DNA is TGTGCCAGCAGCACCGGACAGGGGTTGGATACGCAGTATTTT. Protein sequence: CASSTGQGLDTQYF. The J gene is TRBJ2-3, the V gene TRBV7-8; 9 bases map to TRBD1. With 5 bases clipped from V and 6 bases from J, the junction kept 6 bases outside the gene matches. The CDR3 is 14 amino acids. CDR1 is SGHVS, CDR2 FQNEAQ, per germline.

DNA for the CDR3: TGTGCCAGCAGCATTGGGACAGGGTTCTACGAGCAGTACTTC. Its protein product is CASSIGTGFYEQYF. The chain carries TRBV5-6 and TRBJ2-7, with 9 bases aligning to TRBD1. This CDR3 spans 14 amino acids. Germline values: CDR1 SGHDT, CDR2 YYEEEE. V gave up 4 bases and J gave up 3 bases; unmatched junction bases: 5.

J is TRBJ2-5 and V is TRBV30, with D hard to call. Germline V lookup: CDR1 GTSNPN, CDR2 SVGIG (reference sequence). V was trimmed by 2 bases and J by 2 bases, leaving 6 bases between them. The CDR3 has 12 residues. The CDR3 is CAWSLQQETQYF. The CDR3 DNA sequence: TGTGCCTGGAGTTTACAGCAAGAGACCCAGTACTTC.

The chain recombines TRBV7-2 with TRBJ1-2; TRBD1 might be the D (5 bases). The germline V and J ends were trimmed by 1 base and 2 bases, with 11 bases remaining between them. The CDR3 consists of 15 residues. Germline V gene lookup returns CDR1 SGHTA and CDR2 FQGNSA. CDR3 protein: CASSLDRQPNYGYTF. For the CDR3, the DNA is TGTGCCAGCAGCTTAGACAGGCAGCCAAACTATGGCTACACCTTC.

This chain uses TRBV19 with TRBJ2-5; 9 positions match TRBD1. The germline V gene encodes CDR1 LNHDA and CDR2 SQIVND (reference sequence). This CDR3 spans 16 amino acids. The ends lost 0 bases at V and 1 base at J; junction bases unmatched: 3. CDR3 region: CASSIEGQGFQETQYF. CDR3 nucleotides: TGTGCCAGTAGTATAGAGGGACAGGGATTCCAAGAGACCCAGTACTTC.

The rearrangement links TRBV3-1 (or the pseudogene TRBV3-2) to TRBJ2-7; TRBD2 matches at 10 bases. The germline V gene encodes CDR1 LGHDT and CDR2 YNNKEL (reference sequence). V was pared by 5 bases and J by 1 base, with 2 bases of the junction left unmatched. The CDR3 length is 14 residues. The CDR3 nucleotides read TGTGCCAGCAGCGGGACTAGCGAATCCTACGAGCAGTACTTC. Residues: CASSGTSESYEQYF.

This chain uses TRBV30 with TRBJ1-5; tentatively, D is TRBD1 (6 bases). Germline-derived CDR1 and CDR2 are GTSNPN and SVGIG (reference sequence). The CDR3 totals 14 residues. V lost 2 bases and J lost 2, with 10 bases in between. The CDR3 region is CAWSRRTGNQPQHF. The CDR3 DNA reads TGTGCCTGGAGTCGTCGGACAGGCAATCAGCCCCAGCATTTT.

This clone was recorded once. The rearrangement uses TRBV5-6 and TRBJ2-7; D possibly corresponds to TRBD1 (6 bases). Trimming removed 1 base from V and 3 bases from J, with 11 bases in between. The CDR3 consists of 14 residues. CDR1 is SGHDT and CDR2 is YYEEEE in the germline V gene. CDR3 protein: CASSLRPDSYEQYF. The CDR3 DNA is TGTGCCAGCAGCTTGCGCCCGGACAGCTACGAGCAGTACTTC.

This CDR3 is CASSIPRLYTEAFF. In nucleotides, the CDR3 is TGTGCCAGTAGTATCCCAAGACTGTACACTGAAGCTTTCTTT. V gene TRBV19 combines with J gene TRBJ1-1; D call uncertain. Trimming took 3 bases from V and 3 from J, leaving 11 bases between them. Germline CDR1 reads LNHDA; CDR2 reads SQIVND (reference sequence). The CDR3 sequence is 14 residues long.

V and J are TRBV25-1 and TRBJ1-3; 7 bases map to TRBD1. In germline, CDR1 is MGHDK, CDR2 SYGVNS. This CDR3 has 14 residues. Unmatched junction bases numbered 5, after V lost 5 bases and J lost 4 bases. For the CDR3, the DNA is TGTGCCAGCAGTTTCGCAGGGGGAGGAAACACCATATATTTT. It is translated as CASSFAGGGNTIYF. The variable domain in full, with the rest retrieved from reference TRBV25-1 and TRBJ1-3, is EADIYQTPRYLVIGTGKKITLECSQTMGHDKMYWYQQDPGMELHLIHYSYGVNSTEKGDLSSESTVSRIRTEHFPLTLESARPSHTSQYLCASSFAGGGNTIYFGEGSWLTVV.

This chain links TRBV24-1 with TRBJ2-3; possible D gene TRBD2, 6 bases. Trimming took 0 bases from V and 3 from J, leaving 12 bases between them. The CDR3 sequence is 16 residues long. In germline, CDR1 is KGHDR, CDR2 SFDVKD. The DNA for the CDR3 is TGTGCCACCAGTGATTTGGGGCTGGAGGGGACAGATACGCAGTATTTT. Translating gives CATSDLGLEGTDTQYF.

This chain uses TRBV7-9 with TRBJ2-1, with TRBD2 matching 7 bases. The CDR3 covers 16 residues. J gave up 6 bases and V 5 bases, and 13 bases lay outside the gene matches. Germline values: CDR1 SEHNR, CDR2 FQNEAQ (reference sequence). DNA of the CDR3: TGTGCCAGCAGCCTCCCGCGTAGCGGCGGGAGCAATGAGCAGTTCTTC. Translating it yields CASSLPRSGGSNEQFF.

This sequence joins TRBV5-5 and TRBJ2-2; 7 bases map to TRBD1. The CDR3 has 14 residues. V lost 3 bases and J lost 5; bases outside the gene matches: 4. Germline-derived CDR1 and CDR2 are SGHKS and YYEKEE (reference sequence). CDR3 in DNA: TGTGCCAGCAGCTCTTTCAGGGGGACCGGGGAGCTGTTTTTT. Its translation is CASSSFRGTGELFF.

This clone was recorded once. The V and J genes are TRBV15 and TRBJ2-7, with D possibly being TRBD1 (6 bases). Germline loops: CDR1 LNHNV, CDR2 YYDKDF (reference sequence). The CDR3 is 15 residues long. V was shortened by 0 bases and J by 3 bases, with 12 bases between the two germline ends. The CDR3, as DNA: TGTGCCACCAGCAGAGATTATCAGGGGAGCTACGAGCAGTACTTC. This translates into CATSRDYQGSYEQYF.

V and J are TRBV6-2 or TRBV6-3 and TRBJ1-1, with TRBD1 as a possible D gene (5 bases). The CDR3 extends over 15 amino acids. The V gene's germline CDR1 is MNHEY and CDR2 SVGEGT. V gave up 0 bases and J gave up 4 bases, with 12 bases separating them. CDR3 protein: CASSYSTLGPTEAFF. The CDR3 DNA sequence: TGTGCCAGCAGTTACTCGACGCTGGGGCCCACTGAAGCTTTCTTT.

The gene calls are TRBV7-8 and TRBJ1-6, with D uncertain. Germline V gene lookup returns CDR1 SGHVS and CDR2 FQNEAQ. The V end lost 5 bases, the J end lost 8 bases, and 16 bases lay between the germline ends. The CDR3 length is 15 residues. The CDR3 sequence is CASSPQVVSDSPLHF. The CDR3 nucleotides are TGTGCCAGCAGCCCCCAGGTAGTTTCGGATTCACCCCTCCACTTT.

This chain links TRBV19 with TRBJ1-1, with D possibly TRBD1 on 6 matching bases. The germline CDR1 and CDR2 sequences are LNHDA and SQIVND (reference sequence). This CDR3 has 13 amino acids. V was pared by 7 bases and J by 1 base, with 10 bases between. The CDR3 sequence: CASNWDKNTEAFF. The CDR3 coding sequence is TGTGCCAGTAATTGGGACAAGAACACTGAAGCTTTCTTT. The complete variable domain, with remaining parts taken from reference TRBV19 and TRBJ1-1, reads DGGITQSPKYLFRKEGQNVTLSCEQNLNHDAMYWYRQDPGQGLRLIYYSQIVNDFQKGDIAEGYSVSREKKESFPLTVTSAQKNPTAFYLCASNWDKNTEAFFGQGTRLTVV.

The rearrangement joins TRBV27 to TRBJ1-5; D is perhaps TRBD1 (6 bases). V was shortened by 5 bases and J by 0 bases, with 17 bases between the two germline ends. The CDR3 runs 17 residues. Germline V gene lookup returns CDR1 MNHEY and CDR2 SMNVEV (reference sequence). The CDR3 is CASSTLGGWISNQPQHF. In nucleotides, the CDR3 is TGTGCCAGCAGTACCCTTGGGGGCTGGATTAGCAATCAGCCCCAGCATTTT.

This sequence joins TRBV5-1 and TRBJ2-5; 11 nucleotides match TRBD2. Germline trimming cut 2 bases from V and 1 base from J; bases unmatched to any gene: 4. The V gene's germline CDR1 is SGHRS and CDR2 YFSETQ. This CDR3 contains 16 residues. CDR3 sequence (DNA): TGCGCCAGCAGCTTCGGGACTAGCGGAGTCCAAGAGACCCAGTACTTC. Translating gives CASSFGTSGVQETQYF.

The rearrangement uses TRBV5-1 and TRBJ1-3; D is undetermined. The CDR3 has 15 residues. Per germline, CDR1 SGHRS and CDR2 YFSETQ. V lost 0 bases and J lost 0, with 7 bases in between. The DNA of the CDR3 is TGCGCCAGCAGCTTGGACCACAGCTCTGGAAACACCATATATTTT. This sequence encodes CASSLDHSSGNTIYF.

This chain links TRBV27 with TRBJ2-5, with TRBD2 matching 11 bases. J was trimmed by 2 bases and V by 3 bases; bases with no gene match: 8. The CDR3 contains 17 residues. Per germline, CDR1 MNHEY and CDR2 SMNVEV (reference sequence). The CDR3 is CASSFTGASGRQETQYF. In DNA, the CDR3 is TGTGCCAGCAGTTTCACCGGGGCTAGCGGGAGGCAAGAGACCCAGTACTTC.